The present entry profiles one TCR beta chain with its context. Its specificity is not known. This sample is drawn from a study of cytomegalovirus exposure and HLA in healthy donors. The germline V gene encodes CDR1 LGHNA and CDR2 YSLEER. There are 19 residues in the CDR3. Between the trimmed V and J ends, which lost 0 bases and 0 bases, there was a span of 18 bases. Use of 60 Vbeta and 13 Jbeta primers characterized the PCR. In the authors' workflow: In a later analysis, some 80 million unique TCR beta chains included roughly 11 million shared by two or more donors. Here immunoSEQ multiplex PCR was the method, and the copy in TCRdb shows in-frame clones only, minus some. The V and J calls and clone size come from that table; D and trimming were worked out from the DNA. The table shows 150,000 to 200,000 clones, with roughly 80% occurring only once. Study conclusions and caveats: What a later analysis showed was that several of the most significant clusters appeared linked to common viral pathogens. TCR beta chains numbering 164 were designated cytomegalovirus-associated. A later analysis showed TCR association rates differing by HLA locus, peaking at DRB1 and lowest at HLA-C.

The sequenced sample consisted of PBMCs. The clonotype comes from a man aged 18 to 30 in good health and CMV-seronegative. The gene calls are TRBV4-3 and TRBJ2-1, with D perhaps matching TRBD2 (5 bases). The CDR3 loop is CASSQDRAVSASSYNEQFF. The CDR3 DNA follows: TGCGCCAGCAGCCAAGATCGGGCCGTTAGCGCGAGCTCCTACAATGAGCAGTTCTTC.